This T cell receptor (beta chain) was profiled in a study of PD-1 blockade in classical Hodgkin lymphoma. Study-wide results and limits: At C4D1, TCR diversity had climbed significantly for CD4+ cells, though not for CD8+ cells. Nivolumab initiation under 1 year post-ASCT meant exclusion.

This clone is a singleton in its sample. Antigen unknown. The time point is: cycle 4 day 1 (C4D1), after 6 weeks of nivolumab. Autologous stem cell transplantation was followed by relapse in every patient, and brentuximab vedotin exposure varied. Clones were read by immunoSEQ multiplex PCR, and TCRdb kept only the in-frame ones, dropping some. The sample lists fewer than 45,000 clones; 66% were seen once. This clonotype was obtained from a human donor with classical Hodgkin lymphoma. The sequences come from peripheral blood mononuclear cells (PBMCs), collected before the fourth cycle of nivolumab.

The DNA for the CDR3 is TGTGCCAGCAGCAGATCTAGCGGCCAAGTAGGCGAGCAGTACTTC. Its translation is CASSRSSGQVGEQYF. The chain is built from TRBV7-2 and TRBJ2-7; 7 bases line up with TRBD2. With V trimmed by 5 bases and J by 6 bases, 13 bases remained unmatched. The CDR3 length is 15 residues. Germline values: CDR1 SGHTA, CDR2 FQGNSA.